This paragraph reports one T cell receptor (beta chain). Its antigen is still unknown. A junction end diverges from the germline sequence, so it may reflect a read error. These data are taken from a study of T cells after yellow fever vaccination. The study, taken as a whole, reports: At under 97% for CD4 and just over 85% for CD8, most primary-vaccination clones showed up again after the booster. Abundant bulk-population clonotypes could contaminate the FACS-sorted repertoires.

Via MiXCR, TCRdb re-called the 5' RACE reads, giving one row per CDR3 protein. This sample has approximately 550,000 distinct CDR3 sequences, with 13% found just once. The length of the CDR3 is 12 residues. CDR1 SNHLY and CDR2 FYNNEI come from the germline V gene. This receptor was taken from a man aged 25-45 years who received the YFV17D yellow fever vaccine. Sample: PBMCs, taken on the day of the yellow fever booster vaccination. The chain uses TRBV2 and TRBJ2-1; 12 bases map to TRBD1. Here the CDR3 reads CARGQGANEQFF. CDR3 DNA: TGTGCCAGGGGACAGGGGGCTAATGAACAGTTCTTC. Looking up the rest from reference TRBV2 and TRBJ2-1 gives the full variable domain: EPEVTQTPSHQVTQMGQEVILRCVPISNHLYFYWYRQILGQKVEFLVSFYNNEISEKSEIFDDQFSVERPDGSNFTLKIRSTKLEDSAMYFCARGQGANEQFFGPGTRLTVL.